This T cell receptor beta chain was recovered during a study of cytomegalovirus exposure and HLA in healthy donors (dated by TCRdb to about 2017). Regarding the study in general: According to a later analysis, the 120 or so validation repertoires were produced on the same platform as the roughly 600 repertoires of the first cohort. The study aimed to test whether signatures of past pathogen exposure could be identified by cataloging public T cell receptors. Along with the approximately 700-subject first cohort, a separate validation cohort of over a hundred different subjects was used. High-throughput TCR immunosequencing, statistical association of individual TCRs with disease status, and machine learning were combined to predict cytomegalovirus infection status.

Library generation was performed with the immunoSEQ multiplex PCR assay. In the original analysis: A statistical classification framework was built for diagnosing cytomegalovirus status from the catalog of TCR beta chain sequences. TCRdb carries this immuneACCESS record with in-frame sequences only. Its versions omit some clonotypes, under half of them owing to an unresolved V gene in the studies checked, with the rest unexplained. V, J and clone size are those of that table, while D and trimming were read from the DNA. The sample includes 150,000 to 200,000 clones, with about nine tenths observed a single time. The top ten clonotypes cover around 7.2% of the sample. Donors formed part of the validation cohort, which comprised over a hundred subjects and was distinct from the first cohort of fewer than 750 subjects. Points the paper makes about the study in general: The classifier was reported to diagnose cytomegalovirus status with high specificity and sensitivity in both the original and validation cohorts. In vitro tests confirmed that three of the cytomegalovirus-associated TCR beta chains recognize cytomegalovirus antigens. In the study, 164 TCR beta chains were listed as associated with cytomegalovirus. The validation cohort had no HLA typing available for a later analysis, so co-occurrence within that cohort was assessed over all 120 or so repertoires. The authors suggested that the approach could potentially be extended to other disease states and immunological phenotypes. Of the cluster scores, 85% to 95% were above 0 in a later analysis, which found that TCRs clustered in the first cohort also tended to co-occur in the 130 or so validation repertoires. While some public TCRs were present in many individuals, most TCR sequences turned up only very rarely across donors.

A note on this clone: Its antigen remains unidentified. No much larger clonotype is one base removed from it; base qualities were not supplied.

Inclusive of the bounding cysteine and phenylalanine, the CDR3 is 13 residues long. The DNA shown is the 39-base CDR3, in frame from base 1. The germline V gene (reference sequence) gives CDR1 as SGHAT and CDR2 as FQDESV. A distance of 7 bases separates the germline ends of V and J, which lose 4 bases and 0 bases respectively. The source is a man in his thirties or forties in good health and CMV-seropositive. Sequenced: PBMCs. Recombination linked TRBV11-1 to TRBJ2-7, with the D gene not confidently named. Read as DNA, the sequence is TGTGCCAGCAGCTCGAGGAGCTCCTACGAGCAGTACTTC. Its protein is CASSSRSSYEQYF.